This T cell receptor beta chain comes out of a study of T cells in Graves' hyperthyroidism and ophthalmopathy. The CDR3 is 19 amino acids. Germline CDR1 LGHDT, CDR2 YNNKEL (reference sequence). After removal of 4 bases from V and 2 bases from J, the junction contained 16 bases not matched to a gene. RNA transcripts served as the template for amplifying TCR beta CDR3 regions. The HTBI primer set served for first-round RT-PCR of the TCR CDR3. TCRdb reanalysed the multiplex PCR reads using MiXCR and keeps one entry per CDR3 protein. The sample shows 600,000 to 650,000 distinct CDR3 sequences, 15% to 20% of them seen only once. In this sample, this clonotype turned up many times. Every diagnosis used clinical symptoms, serum thyroxine and TRAb, thyroid ultrasound and orbital computed tomography. Using over 8.5 ml of fresh peripheral blood, PBMCs were prepared.

Sequenced: blood. This TCR came from a woman aged 25 to 39 with Graves' hyperthyroidism. This chain links TRBV3-1 with TRBJ1-4; 7 bases map to TRBD1. The CDR3 DNA follows: TGTGCCAGCAGCCGATCGAATCCGGGACAGATTAGGACTAATGAAAAACTGTTTTTT. Its translation: CASSRSNPGQIRTNEKLFF. Together with reference TRBV3-1 and TRBJ1-4, the CDR3 gives the full variable domain: DTAVSQTPKYLVTQMGNDKSIKCEQNLGHDTMYWYKQDSKKFLKIMFSYNNKELIINETVPNRFSPKSPDKAHLNLHINSLELGDSAVYFCASSRSNPGQIRTNEKLFFGSGTQLSVL.